This TCR beta chain appears in the sequencing data of a study of blood T cell repertoires in COVID-19. The overall study: Acute and convalescent COVID-19 samples came from the United States, Italy and Spain.

V was pared by 4 bases and J by 8 bases, with 15 bases between. There are 13 residues in the CDR3. Germline assignment: CDR1 SGHRS and CDR2 YFSETQ. Produced via immunoSEQ multiplex PCR; TCRdb's table is partial and in-frame only. This table holds 5,500 to 8,000 clones, roughly 87% found once. This clone was counted a single time. The gene calls are TRBV5-1 and TRBJ1-2, with a tentative D call TRBD1 (5 bases). The source of this sequence is a human donor in a cohort sampled during active COVID-19. The donor label of this sample is uncertain. The sequencing sample was made of peripheral blood. CDR3 region: CASSPGPEGGYTF. Here the CDR3 DNA reads TGCGCCAGCAGCCCAGGTCCGGAGGGGGGCTACACCTTC.